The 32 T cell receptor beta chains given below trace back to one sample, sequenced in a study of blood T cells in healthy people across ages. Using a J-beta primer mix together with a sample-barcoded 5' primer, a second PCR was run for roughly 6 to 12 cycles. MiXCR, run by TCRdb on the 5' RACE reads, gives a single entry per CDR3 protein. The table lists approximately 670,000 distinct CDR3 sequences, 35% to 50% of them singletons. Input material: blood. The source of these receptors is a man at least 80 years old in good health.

In nucleotides, the CDR3 is TGCGCCAGCAGCCCCACCGGAGCGGAGAACACTGAAGCTTTCTTT. Amino acid sequence: CASSPTGAENTEAFF. The chain combines TRBV4-1 with TRBJ1-1; D gene uncertain. V gave up 4 bases and J gave up 1 base, with 13 bases separating them. Germline V gene lookup returns CDR1 MGHRA and CDR2 YSYEKL. The CDR3 has 15 residues.

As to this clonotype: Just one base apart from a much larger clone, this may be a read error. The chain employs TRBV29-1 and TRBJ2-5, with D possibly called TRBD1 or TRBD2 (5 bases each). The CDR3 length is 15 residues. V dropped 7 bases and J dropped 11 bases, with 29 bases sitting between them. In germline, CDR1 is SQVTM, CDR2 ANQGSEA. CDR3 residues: CSALPSIDSLGEQYF. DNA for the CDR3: TGCAGCGCTTTACCCTCGATAGACAGCCTGGGGGAGCAGTACTTC.

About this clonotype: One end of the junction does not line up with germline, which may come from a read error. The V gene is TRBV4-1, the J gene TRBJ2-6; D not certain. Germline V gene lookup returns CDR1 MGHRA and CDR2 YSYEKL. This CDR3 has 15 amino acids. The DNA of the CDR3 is TGCGTCAGCAGCATTGCTTCCGCTGGGGCCAACGTCCTGACTTTC. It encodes CVSSIASAGANVLTF.

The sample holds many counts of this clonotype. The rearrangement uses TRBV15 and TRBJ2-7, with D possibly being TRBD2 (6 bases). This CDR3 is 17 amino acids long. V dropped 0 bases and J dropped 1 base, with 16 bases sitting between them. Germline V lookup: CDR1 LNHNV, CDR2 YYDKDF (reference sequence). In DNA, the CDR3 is TGTGCCACCAGCAGAGATCCAAGGAGGGGAGAATCCTACGAGCAGTACTTC. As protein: CATSRDPRRGESYEQYF.

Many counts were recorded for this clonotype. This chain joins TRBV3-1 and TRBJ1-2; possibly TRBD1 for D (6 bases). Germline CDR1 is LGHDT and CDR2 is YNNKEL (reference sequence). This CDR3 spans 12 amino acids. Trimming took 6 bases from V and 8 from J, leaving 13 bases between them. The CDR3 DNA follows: TGTGCCAGCAGTTATGGGGGCAACGGCTACACCTTC. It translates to CASSYGGNGYTF.

The CDR3 loop reads CASSSPGRGGLYEQFF. The CDR3, as DNA: TGTGCCAGCAGTTCCCCGGGGCGGGGGGGCTTGTATGAGCAGTTCTTC. This chain connects TRBV12-3 or TRBV12-4 to TRBJ2-1; 9 positions match TRBD2. V shed 4 bases and J 8 bases; nucleotides not matched to a gene: 12. There are 16 residues in the CDR3.

The CDR3 nucleotides are TGCAGCGTCTTTGAGGGCACAGGCTACGAGCAGTACTTC. Its translation is CSVFEGTGYEQYF. The rearrangement joins TRBV29-1 to TRBJ2-7; D may match TRBD1 or TRBD2 (5 bases each). This CDR3 comprises 13 residues. The V end lost 6 bases, the J end lost 3 bases, and 15 bases lay between the germline ends. Germline CDR1 reads SQVTM; CDR2 reads ANQGSEA.

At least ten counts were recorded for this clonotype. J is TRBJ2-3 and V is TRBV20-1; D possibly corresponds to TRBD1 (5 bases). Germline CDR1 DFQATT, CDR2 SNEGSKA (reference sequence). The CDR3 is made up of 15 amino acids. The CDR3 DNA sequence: TGCAGCGCCCCCGACGTCTCGACAGCCACAGATACGCAGTATTTT. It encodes CSAPDVSTATDTQYF.

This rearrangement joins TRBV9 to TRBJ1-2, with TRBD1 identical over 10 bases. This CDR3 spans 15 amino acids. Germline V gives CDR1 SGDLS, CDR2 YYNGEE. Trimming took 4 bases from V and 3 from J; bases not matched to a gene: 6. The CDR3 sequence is CASSPRQGAYYGYTF. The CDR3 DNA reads TGTGCCAGCAGCCCCCGACAGGGGGCGTACTATGGCTACACCTTC.

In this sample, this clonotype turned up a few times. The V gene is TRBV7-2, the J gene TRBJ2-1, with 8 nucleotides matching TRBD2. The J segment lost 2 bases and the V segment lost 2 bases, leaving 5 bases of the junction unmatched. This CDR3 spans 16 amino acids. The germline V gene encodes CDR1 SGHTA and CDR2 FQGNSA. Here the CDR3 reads CASSLSAGGPYNEQFF. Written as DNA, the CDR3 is TGTGCCAGCAGCTTAAGTGCGGGGGGCCCCTACAATGAGCAGTTCTTC.

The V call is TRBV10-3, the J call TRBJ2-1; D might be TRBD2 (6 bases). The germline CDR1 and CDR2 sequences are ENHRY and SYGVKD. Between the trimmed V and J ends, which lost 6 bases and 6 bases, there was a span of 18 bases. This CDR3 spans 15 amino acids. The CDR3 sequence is CAIRSDSVGGNEQFF. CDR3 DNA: TGTGCCATCAGATCTGATAGCGTCGGGGGCAATGAGCAGTTCTTC.

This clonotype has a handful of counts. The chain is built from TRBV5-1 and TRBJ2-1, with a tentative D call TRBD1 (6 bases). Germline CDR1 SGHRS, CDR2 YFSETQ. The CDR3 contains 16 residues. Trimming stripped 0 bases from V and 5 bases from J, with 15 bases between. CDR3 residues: CASSLETGQGNNEQFF. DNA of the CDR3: TGCGCCAGCAGCTTGGAGACGGGGCAGGGGAACAATGAGCAGTTCTTC.

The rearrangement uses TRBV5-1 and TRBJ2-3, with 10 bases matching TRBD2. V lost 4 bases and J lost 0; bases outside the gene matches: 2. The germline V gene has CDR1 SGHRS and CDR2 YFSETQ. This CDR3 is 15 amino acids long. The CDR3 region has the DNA TGCGCCAGCAGCACTAGCGGGGTTAGCACAGATACGCAGTATTTT. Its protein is CASSTSGVSTDTQYF.

CDR3 DNA sequence: TGCAGCGTTGAAGATCTGGCGGGGGCTGGGGCCAACGTCCTGACTTTC. It yields the protein CSVEDLAGAGANVLTF. This chain connects TRBV29-1 to TRBJ2-6, with 7 bases matching TRBD2. The CDR3 is made up of 16 amino acids. V trimming: 0 bases; J trimming: 2 bases; junction bases outside the gene matches: 4. Germline CDR1 and CDR2: SQVTM and ANQGSEA.

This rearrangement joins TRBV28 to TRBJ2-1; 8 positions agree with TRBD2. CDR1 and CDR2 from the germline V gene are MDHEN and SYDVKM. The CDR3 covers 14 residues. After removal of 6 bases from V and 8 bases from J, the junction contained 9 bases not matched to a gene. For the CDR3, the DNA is TGTGCCAGCAGGCCTCCACTAGCGGACCATGAGCAGTTCTTC. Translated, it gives CASRPPLADHEQFF.

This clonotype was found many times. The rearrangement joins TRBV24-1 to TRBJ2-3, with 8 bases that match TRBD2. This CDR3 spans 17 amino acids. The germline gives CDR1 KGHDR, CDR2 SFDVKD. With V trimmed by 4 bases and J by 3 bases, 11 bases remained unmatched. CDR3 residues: CATSDPGGFTSTDTQYF. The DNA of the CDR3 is TGTGCCACCAGTGACCCGGGAGGGTTCACCTCAACAGATACGCAGTATTTT.

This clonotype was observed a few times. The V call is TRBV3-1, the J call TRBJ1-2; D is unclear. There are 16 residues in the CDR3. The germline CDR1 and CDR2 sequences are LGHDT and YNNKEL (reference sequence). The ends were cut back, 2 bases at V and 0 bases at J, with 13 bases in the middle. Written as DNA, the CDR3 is TGTGCCAGCAGCCAACCAAACACAAAATCTAACTATGGCTACACCTTC. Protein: CASSQPNTKSNYGYTF.

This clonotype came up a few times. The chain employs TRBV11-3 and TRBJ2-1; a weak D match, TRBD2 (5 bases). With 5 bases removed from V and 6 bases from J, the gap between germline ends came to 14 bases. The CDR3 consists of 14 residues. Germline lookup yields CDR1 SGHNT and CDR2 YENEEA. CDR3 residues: CASSPTRLANEQFF. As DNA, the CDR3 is TGTGCCAGCAGCCCCACCCGGCTAGCCAATGAGCAGTTCTTC. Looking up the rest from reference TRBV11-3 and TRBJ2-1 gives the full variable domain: EAGVVQSPRYKIIEKKQPVAFWCNPISGHNTLYWYLQNLGQGPELLIRYENEEAVDDSQLPKDRFSAERLKGVDSTLKIQPAELGDSAVYLCASSPTRLANEQFFGPGTRLTVL.

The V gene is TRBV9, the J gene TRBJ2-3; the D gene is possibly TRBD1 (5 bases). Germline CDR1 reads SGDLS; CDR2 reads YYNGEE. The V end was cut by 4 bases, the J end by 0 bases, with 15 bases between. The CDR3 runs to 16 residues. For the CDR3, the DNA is TGTGCCAGCAGCCTAAGCTTGGGGCAGAGCACAGATACGCAGTATTTT. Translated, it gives CASSLSLGQSTDTQYF.

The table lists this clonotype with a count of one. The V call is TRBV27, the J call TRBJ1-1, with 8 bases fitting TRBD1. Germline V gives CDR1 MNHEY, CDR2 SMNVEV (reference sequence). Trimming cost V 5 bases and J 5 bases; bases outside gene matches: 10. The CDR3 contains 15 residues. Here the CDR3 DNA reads TGTGCCAGCAGTAAGGACAGGGCGCGAAGGACTGAAGCTTTCTTT. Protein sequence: CASSKDRARRTEAFF.

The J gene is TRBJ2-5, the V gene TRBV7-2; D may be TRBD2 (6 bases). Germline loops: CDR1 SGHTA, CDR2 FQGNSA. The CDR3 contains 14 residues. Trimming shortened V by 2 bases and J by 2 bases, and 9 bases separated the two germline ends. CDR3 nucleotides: TGTGCCAGCAGCTTAATACGGGGGCAAGAGACCCAGTACTTC. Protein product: CASSLIRGQETQYF.

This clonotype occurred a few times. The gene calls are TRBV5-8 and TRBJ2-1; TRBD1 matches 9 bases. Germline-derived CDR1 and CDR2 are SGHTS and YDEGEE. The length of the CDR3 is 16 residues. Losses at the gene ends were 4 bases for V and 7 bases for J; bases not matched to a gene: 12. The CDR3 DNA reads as TGTGCCAGCAGCCCGGGGGACAGGGTGACCCATAATGAGCAGTTCTTC. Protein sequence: CASSPGDRVTHNEQFF.

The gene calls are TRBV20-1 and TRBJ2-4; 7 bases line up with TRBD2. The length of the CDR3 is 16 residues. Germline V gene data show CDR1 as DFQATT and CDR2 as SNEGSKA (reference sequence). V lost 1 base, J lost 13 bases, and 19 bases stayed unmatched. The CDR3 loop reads CSARGSFTSALRAQYF. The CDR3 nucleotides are TGCAGTGCTAGAGGTTCTTTCACTAGCGCCCTCCGGGCCCAGTACTTC.

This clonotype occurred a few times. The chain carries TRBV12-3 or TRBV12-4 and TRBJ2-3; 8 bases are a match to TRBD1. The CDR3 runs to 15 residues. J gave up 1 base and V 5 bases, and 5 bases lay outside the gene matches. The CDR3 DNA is TGTGCCAGCAGTGGACAGGGAGTGGGCACAGATACGCAGTATTTT. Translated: CASSGQGVGTDTQYF.

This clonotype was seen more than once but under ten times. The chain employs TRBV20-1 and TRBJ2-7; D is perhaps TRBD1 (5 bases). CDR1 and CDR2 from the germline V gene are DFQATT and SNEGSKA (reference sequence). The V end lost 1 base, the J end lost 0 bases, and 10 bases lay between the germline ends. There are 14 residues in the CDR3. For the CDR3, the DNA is TGCAGTGCTAGAGGACAGTTTAACTCCTACGAGCAGTACTTC. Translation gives CSARGQFNSYEQYF.

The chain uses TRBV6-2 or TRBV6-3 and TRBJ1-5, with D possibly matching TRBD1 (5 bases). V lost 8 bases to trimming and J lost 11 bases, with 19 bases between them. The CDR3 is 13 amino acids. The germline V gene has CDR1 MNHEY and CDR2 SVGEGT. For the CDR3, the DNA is TGTGCCAGCGAGCGGGACGGGAATTCGGCCCAGCATTTT. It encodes CASERDGNSAQHF.

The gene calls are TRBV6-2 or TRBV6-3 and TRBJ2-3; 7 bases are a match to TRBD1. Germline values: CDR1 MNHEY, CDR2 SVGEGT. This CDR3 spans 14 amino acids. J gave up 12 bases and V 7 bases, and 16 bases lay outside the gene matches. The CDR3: CASKRQGREETQYF. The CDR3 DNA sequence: TGTGCCAGCAAAAGACAGGGAAGGGAAGAGACCCAGTATTTT.

The CDR3 DNA sequence: TGCAGTGCTAGACCAGGGGGCGCGAGAGGCTACACCTTC. Its protein is CSARPGGARGYTF. The chain carries TRBV20-1 and TRBJ1-2; TRBD1 matches 8 bases. The V gene's germline CDR1 is DFQATT and CDR2 SNEGSKA (reference sequence). Unmatched junction bases numbered 7, after V lost 2 bases and J lost 8 bases. CDR3 length equals 13 residues.

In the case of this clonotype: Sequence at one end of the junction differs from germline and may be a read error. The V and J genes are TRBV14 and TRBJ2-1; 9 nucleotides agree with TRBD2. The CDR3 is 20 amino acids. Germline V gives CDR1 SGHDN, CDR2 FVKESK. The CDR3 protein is CASSQASRLAVIAGGNKQFF. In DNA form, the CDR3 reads TGTGCCAGCAGCCAAGCATCCCGACTAGCGGTGATTGCAGGAGGCAATAAGCAGTTCTTC.

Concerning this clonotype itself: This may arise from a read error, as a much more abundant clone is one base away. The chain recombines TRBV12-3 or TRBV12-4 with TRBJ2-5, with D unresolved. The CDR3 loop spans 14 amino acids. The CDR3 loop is CASSFSSNQATQYF. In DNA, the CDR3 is TGTGCCAGCAGTTTCTCTAGTAACCAAGCGACCCAGTACTTC.

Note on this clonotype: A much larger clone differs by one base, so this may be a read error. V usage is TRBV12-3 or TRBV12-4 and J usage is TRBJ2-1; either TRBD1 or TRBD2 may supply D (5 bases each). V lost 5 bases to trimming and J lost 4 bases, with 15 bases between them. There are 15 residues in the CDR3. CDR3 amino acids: CASSVPGTAYNEQFF. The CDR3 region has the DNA TGTGCCAGCAGTGTACCCGGGACGGCTTACAATGAGCAGTTCTTC.

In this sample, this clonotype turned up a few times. CDR3 loop: CASSLVALAGVGETQYF. Written as DNA, the CDR3 is TGCGCCAGCAGCTTGGTGGCTTTAGCGGGAGTCGGAGAGACCCAGTACTTC. V usage is TRBV5-1 and J usage is TRBJ2-5; 9 bases agree with TRBD2. Trimming cost V 0 bases and J 4 bases; bases outside gene matches: 10. The CDR3 extends over 17 amino acids. Germline assignment: CDR1 SGHRS and CDR2 YFSETQ.